The 19 T cell receptor beta chains below were found in one sample sequenced in a study of cytomegalovirus exposure and HLA in healthy donors. PCR amplification relied on 60 Vbeta primers (plus 13 Jbeta primers). Here immunoSEQ multiplex PCR was the method, and the copy in TCRdb shows in-frame clones only, minus some. The table records roughly 200,000 clones, over 65% of them present only once. Sequencing was carried out using PBMCs. The receptors come from a man aged 40-49 years in good health and CMV-seropositive.

The chain employs TRBV5-1 and TRBJ2-5, with a weak D call TRBD2 (5 bases). Germline V gene data show CDR1 as SGHRS and CDR2 as YFSETQ. V lost 4 bases to trimming and J lost 1 base, with 11 bases between them. The CDR3 runs 14 residues. The CDR3 nucleotides read TGCGCCAGCAGCGCGGACTTGGGCCAAGAGACCCAGTACTTC. Translating gives CASSADLGQETQYF.

This chain links TRBV4-2 with TRBJ2-1; 7 positions match TRBD2. The CDR3 has 16 amino acids. The germline CDR1 and CDR2 sequences are LGHNA and YNFKEQ. Unmatched junction bases numbered 4, after V lost 0 bases and J lost 2 bases. This chain's CDR3 is CASSQDLAGAYNEQFF. In nucleotides, the CDR3 is TGTGCCAGCAGCCAAGATCTGGCGGGAGCCTACAATGAGCAGTTCTTC.

A single count supports this clone. The chain recombines TRBV6-5 with TRBJ1-5, with TRBD1 matching 8 bases. CDR1 and CDR2 (germline): MNHEY, SVGAGI. CDR3 length: 15 amino acids. The ends lost 6 bases at V and 6 bases at J; junction bases unmatched: 10. CDR3 bases: TGTGCCAGCAGCAAAACGGACAGGGTGTTTCAGCCCCAGCATTTT. Protein: CASSKTDRVFQPQHF.

V and J are TRBV6-5 and TRBJ1-1, with a weak D call TRBD1 (5 bases). Germline values: CDR1 MNHEY, CDR2 SVGAGI. This CDR3 comprises 12 residues. V lost 6 bases, J lost 6 bases, and 11 bases lay in between. In nucleotides, the CDR3 is TGTGCCAGCAGCCCTCAGGGCTCTGAAGCTTTCTTT. Amino acid sequence: CASSPQGSEAFF.

The genes are TRBV5-6 and TRBJ1-6; 9 positions match TRBD1. Germline-derived CDR1 and CDR2 are SGHDT and YYEEEE. V gave up 4 bases and J gave up 7 bases; unmatched junction bases: 9. The CDR3 consists of 16 residues. Here the CDR3 DNA reads TGTGCCAGCAGCCTCGGGGGACAGGGACGGAATTCACCCCTCCACTTT. Residues: CASSLGGQGRNSPLHF.

This clone was observed a single time. CDR3 nucleotides: TGTGCCAGCAGGCCCAGCGGACAGGGTTTCTCCTACGAGCAGTACTTC. This translates into CASRPSGQGFSYEQYF. The rearrangement joins TRBV14 to TRBJ2-7; 8 bases fit TRBD1. Germline loops: CDR1 SGHDN, CDR2 FVKESK. V gave up 6 bases and J gave up 0 bases; unmatched junction bases: 10. The CDR3 contains 16 residues.

The V gene is TRBV7-2, the J gene TRBJ1-2; possibly TRBD1 for D (6 bases). V was pared by 3 bases and J by 8 bases, with 13 bases between. Per the germline V gene, CDR1 is SGHTA and CDR2 is FQGNSA. CDR3 length: 13 amino acids. CDR3 protein: CASSFAGAKGYTF. CDR3 sequence (DNA): TGTGCCAGCAGCTTCGCAGGGGCGAAAGGCTACACCTTC.

The gene calls are TRBV5-1 and TRBJ2-1; no reliable D call. V was cut by 0 bases and J by 5 bases, with 9 bases left in between. The CDR3 has 14 residues. The germline CDR1 and CDR2 sequences are SGHRS and YFSETQ. This CDR3 reads CASSLGEADNEQFF. CDR3 nucleotides: TGCGCCAGCAGCTTGGGTGAGGCGGACAATGAGCAGTTCTTC.

This sequence joins TRBV5-1 and TRBJ2-3; TRBD1 matches 7 bases. The CDR3 has 15 amino acids. With 4 bases clipped from V and 1 base from J, the junction kept 6 bases outside the gene matches. Per the germline V gene, CDR1 is SGHRS and CDR2 is YFSETQ. The CDR3: CASSTQGYRTDTQYF. In DNA, the CDR3 is TGCGCCAGCAGCACACAGGGGTACCGCACAGATACGCAGTATTTT.

This chain uses TRBV11-2 with TRBJ1-1; a possible D gene is TRBD1 (5 bases). Per germline, CDR1 SGHAT and CDR2 FQNNGV. This CDR3 has 15 residues. Trimming shortened V by 1 base and J by 3 bases, and 12 bases separated the two germline ends. CDR3 in DNA: TGTGCCAGCAGCTTAGTACAGGCGTTTGACACTGAAGCTTTCTTT. Amino acids: CASSLVQAFDTEAFF. The variable domain in full, completed from reference TRBV11-2 and TRBJ1-1, reads EAGVAQSPRYKIIEKRQSVAFWCNPISGHATLYWYQQILGQGPKLLIQFQNNGVVDDSQLPKDRFSAERLKGVDSTLKIQPAKLEDSAVYLCASSLVQAFDTEAFFGQGTRLTVV.

The gene calls are TRBV9 and TRBJ1-5; D is unresolved. The CDR3 has 12 residues. V shed 2 bases and J shed 2 bases, with 2 bases lying between them. Per germline, CDR1 SGDLS and CDR2 YYNGEE. CDR3 amino acids: CASSVGNQPQHF. CDR3 DNA sequence: TGTGCCAGCAGCGTCGGCAATCAGCCCCAGCATTTT.

V is TRBV4-2 and J is TRBJ2-5; unclear D gene. V lost 0 bases and J 5 bases, leaving 7 bases between the germline ends. CDR1 and CDR2 from the germline V gene are LGHNA and YNFKEQ. The CDR3 has 13 amino acids. The CDR3 DNA follows: TGTGCCAGCAGCCAAGATTCAACTGAGACCCAGTACTTC. Protein product: CASSQDSTETQYF.

The gene calls are TRBV5-4 and TRBJ2-3; 9 bases align to TRBD2. V was clipped by 0 bases and J by 1 base; unmatched bases: 3. Germline CDR1 reads SGHNT; CDR2 reads YYREEE (reference sequence). This CDR3 contains 16 residues. The CDR3 DNA sequence: TGTGCCAGCAGCTTGGCGCGGGGGGGTGGCACAGATACGCAGTATTTT. Its protein is CASSLARGGGTDTQYF.

The chain couples TRBV7-2 to TRBJ1-2, with D maybe TRBD1 (6 bases). Trimming cost V 6 bases and J 4 bases, with 9 bases left between them. The CDR3 is 12 residues long. The germline V gene encodes CDR1 SGHTA and CDR2 FQGNSA. CDR3 residues: CASSLQGYGYTF. CDR3 in DNA: TGTGCCAGCAGTCTACAGGGCTATGGCTACACCTTC.

This clone occurred a few times. Other DNA sequences within the sample encode an identical CDR3. V is TRBV6-1 and J is TRBJ2-3, with TRBD2 matching over 12 bases. The length of the CDR3 is 15 residues. Trimming at V came to 6 bases and at J to 4 bases, leaving 5 bases not matched to a gene. Per germline, CDR1 MNHNS and CDR2 SASEGT. CDR3 amino acids: CASRRLAGGSDTQYF. The DNA of the CDR3 is TGTGCCAGCAGACGTCTAGCGGGGGGGTCAGATACGCAGTATTTT.

This sequence joins TRBV19 and TRBJ2-7; a weak D match, TRBD2 (7 bases). V was shortened by 6 bases and J by 4 bases, with 13 bases between the two germline ends. CDR3 length: 13 residues. Germline loops: CDR1 LNHDA, CDR2 SQIVND (reference sequence). This CDR3 reads CASSPGGTYEQYF. The CDR3 bases are TGTGCCAGTAGCCCGGGGGGCACGTACGAGCAGTACTTC.

The rearrangement links TRBV15 to TRBJ2-1; the D gene is possibly TRBD1 (6 bases). The V end lost 4 bases, the J end lost 5 bases, and 12 bases lay between the germline ends. This CDR3 has 14 residues. Germline lookup yields CDR1 LNHNV and CDR2 YYDKDF (reference sequence). CDR3 residues: CATSTRDTHNEQFF. The CDR3 bases are TGTGCCACCAGCACCCGGGACACACACAATGAGCAGTTCTTC.

V and J are TRBV5-4 and TRBJ1-1; D possibly corresponds to TRBD1 (5 bases). The CDR3 covers 14 residues. CDR1 SGHNT and CDR2 YYREEE come from the germline V gene (reference sequence). The ends were cut back, 4 bases at V and 2 bases at J, with 12 bases in the middle. CDR3 bases: TGTGCCAGCAGCACTTTTGGGGCCAACACTGAAGCTTTCTTT. Translating gives CASSTFGANTEAFF.

This clone came up once. The chain carries TRBV5-1 and TRBJ2-5, with D maybe TRBD1 (7 bases). Trimming shortened V by 3 bases and J by 2 bases, and 17 bases separated the two germline ends. CDR3 length equals 16 residues. Germline CDR1 and CDR2: SGHRS and YFSETQ. CDR3 sequence: CASSWGQGGEQETQYF. The DNA of the CDR3 is TGCGCCAGCAGCTGGGGCCAGGGGGGAGAACAAGAGACCCAGTACTTC.